This T cell receptor beta chain was documented in a study of a mutant IDH1 vaccine in newly diagnosed glioma. Study in general: Each patient was administered eight vaccinations, scheduled in weeks 1, 3, 5, 7, 11, 15, 19 and 23. Vaccination followed radiotherapy alone by 4-6 weeks, or accompanied temozolomide cycles. Previous care, which was radiotherapy, temozolomide, or both, most often involved both.

Concerning this clone itself: Antigen: not known.

This table comes from immunoSEQ multiplex PCR, and its TCRdb copy is limited to in-frame clones, with some not included. This table has 60,000 to 85,000 clones, approximately 85% appearing once. Germline V gene lookup returns CDR1 WNHNN and CDR2 SYGVQD (reference sequence). There are 14 residues in the CDR3. The ends were cut back, 4 bases at V and 5 bases at J, with 13 bases in the middle. Specified time point: week 23, last vaccination. Doses of 300 ug of mutant IDH1 20-mer peptide were given with topical imiquimod. Study-level results: The study observed vaccine-induced immune responses in roughly 93% of patients.

The sample in question was PBMCs, obtained from a glioma patient whose treatment included an IDH1 peptide vaccine. The receptor's source is a woman in her forties or fifties with glioma. The rearrangement links TRBV10-1 to TRBJ2-3, with no clear D. Here the CDR3 reads CASSAVVAGDTQYF. In DNA, the CDR3 is TGCGCCAGCAGTGCGGTGGTGGCTGGAGATACGCAGTATTTT.